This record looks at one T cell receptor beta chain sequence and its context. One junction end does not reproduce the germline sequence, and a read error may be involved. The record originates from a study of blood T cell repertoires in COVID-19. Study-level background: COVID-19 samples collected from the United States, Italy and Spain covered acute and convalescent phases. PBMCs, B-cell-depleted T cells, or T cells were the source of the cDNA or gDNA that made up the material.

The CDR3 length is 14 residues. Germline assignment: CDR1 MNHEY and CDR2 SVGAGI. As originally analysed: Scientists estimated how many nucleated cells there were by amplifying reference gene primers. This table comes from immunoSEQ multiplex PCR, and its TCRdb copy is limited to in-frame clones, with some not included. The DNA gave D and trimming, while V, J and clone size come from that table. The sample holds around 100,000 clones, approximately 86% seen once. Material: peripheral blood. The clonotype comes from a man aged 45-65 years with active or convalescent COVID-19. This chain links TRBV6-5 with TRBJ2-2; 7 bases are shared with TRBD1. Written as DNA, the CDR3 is TGTGCCAGCAGACTACAGGGGAACGCCGGGGAGCTGTTTTTT. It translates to CASRLQGNAGELFF.